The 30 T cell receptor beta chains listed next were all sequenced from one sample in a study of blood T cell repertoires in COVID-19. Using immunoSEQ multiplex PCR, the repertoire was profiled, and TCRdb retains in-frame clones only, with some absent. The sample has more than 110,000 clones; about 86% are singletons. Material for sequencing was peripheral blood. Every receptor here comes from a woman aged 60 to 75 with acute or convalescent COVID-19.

The CDR3 sequence is CASSLWTSGPETQYF. CDR3 sequence (DNA): TGCGCCAGCAGCTTATGGACTAGCGGGCCTGAGACCCAGTACTTC. This rearrangement joins TRBV5-1 to TRBJ2-5; 11 bases align to TRBD2. This CDR3 has 15 residues. J gave up 5 bases and V 2 bases, and 5 bases lay outside the gene matches. In germline, CDR1 is SGHRS, CDR2 YFSETQ. Looking up the rest from reference TRBV5-1 and TRBJ2-5 gives the full variable domain: KAGVTQTPRYLIKTRGQQVTLSCSPISGHRSVSWYQQTPGQGLQFLFEYFSETQRNKGNFPGRFSGRQFSNSRSEMNVSTLELGDSALYLCASSLWTSGPETQYFGPGTRLLVL.

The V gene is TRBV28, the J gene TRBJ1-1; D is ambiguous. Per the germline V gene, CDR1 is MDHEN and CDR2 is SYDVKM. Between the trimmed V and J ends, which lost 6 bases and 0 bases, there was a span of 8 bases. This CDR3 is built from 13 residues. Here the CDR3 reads CASSGRMNTEAFF. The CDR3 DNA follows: TGTGCCAGCAGCGGCAGGATGAACACTGAAGCTTTCTTT.

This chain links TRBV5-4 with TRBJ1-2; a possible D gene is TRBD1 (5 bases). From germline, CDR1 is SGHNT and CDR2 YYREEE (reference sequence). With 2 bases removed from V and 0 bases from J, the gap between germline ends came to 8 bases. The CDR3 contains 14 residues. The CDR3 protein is CASSLTGTNYGYTF. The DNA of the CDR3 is TGTGCCAGCAGCTTAACAGGAACTAACTATGGCTACACCTTC.

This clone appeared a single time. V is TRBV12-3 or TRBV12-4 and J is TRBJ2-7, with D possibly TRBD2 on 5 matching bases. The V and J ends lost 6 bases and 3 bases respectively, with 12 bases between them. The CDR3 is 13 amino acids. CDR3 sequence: CASSTTDYYEQYF. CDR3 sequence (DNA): TGTGCCAGCAGCACAACAGACTACTACGAGCAGTACTTC.

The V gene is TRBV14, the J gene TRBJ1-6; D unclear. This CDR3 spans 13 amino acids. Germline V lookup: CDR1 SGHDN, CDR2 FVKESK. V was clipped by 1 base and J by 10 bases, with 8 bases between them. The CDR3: CASSQGFASPLHF. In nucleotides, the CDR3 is TGTGCCAGCAGCCAAGGCTTTGCGTCACCCCTCCACTTT.

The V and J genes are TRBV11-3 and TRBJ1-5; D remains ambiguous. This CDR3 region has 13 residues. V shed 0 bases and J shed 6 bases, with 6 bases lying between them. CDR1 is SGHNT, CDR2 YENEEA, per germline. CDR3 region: CASSLETSQPQHF. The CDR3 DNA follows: TGTGCCAGCAGCTTAGAGACATCTCAGCCCCAGCATTTT.

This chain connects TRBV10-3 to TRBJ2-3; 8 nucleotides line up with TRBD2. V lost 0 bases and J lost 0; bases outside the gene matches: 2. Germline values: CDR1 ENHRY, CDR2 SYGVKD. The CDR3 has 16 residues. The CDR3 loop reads CAISESGLASTDTQYF. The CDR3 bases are TGTGCCATCAGTGAGTCTGGACTAGCTAGCACAGATACGCAGTATTTT.

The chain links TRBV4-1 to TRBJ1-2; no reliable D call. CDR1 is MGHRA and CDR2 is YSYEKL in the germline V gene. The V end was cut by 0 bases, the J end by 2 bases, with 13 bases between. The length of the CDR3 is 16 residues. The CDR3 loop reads CASSQDSLTSNYGYTF. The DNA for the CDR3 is TGCGCCAGCAGCCAAGATAGTCTAACCTCCAACTATGGCTACACCTTC.

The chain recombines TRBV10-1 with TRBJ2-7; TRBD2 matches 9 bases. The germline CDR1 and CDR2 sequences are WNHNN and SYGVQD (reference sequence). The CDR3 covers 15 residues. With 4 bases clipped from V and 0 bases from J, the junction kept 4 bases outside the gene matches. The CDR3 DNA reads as TGCGCCAGCAGTGTTGGTAGCGGGGGCTCCTACGAGCAGTACTTC. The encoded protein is CASSVGSGGSYEQYF.

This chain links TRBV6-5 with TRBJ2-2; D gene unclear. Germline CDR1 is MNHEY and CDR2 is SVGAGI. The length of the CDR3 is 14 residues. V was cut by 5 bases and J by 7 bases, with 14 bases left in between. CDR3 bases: TGTGCCAGCAGTCTTTTAGGAGTGGTCGGGGAGCTGTTTTTT. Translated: CASSLLGVVGELFF.

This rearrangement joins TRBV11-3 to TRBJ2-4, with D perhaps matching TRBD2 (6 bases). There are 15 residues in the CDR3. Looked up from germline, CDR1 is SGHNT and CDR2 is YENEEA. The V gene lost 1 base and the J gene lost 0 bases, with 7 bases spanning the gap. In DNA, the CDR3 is TGTGCCAGCAGCTTAGCGCGGGGAGCCAAAAACATTCAGTACTTC. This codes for CASSLARGAKNIQYF.

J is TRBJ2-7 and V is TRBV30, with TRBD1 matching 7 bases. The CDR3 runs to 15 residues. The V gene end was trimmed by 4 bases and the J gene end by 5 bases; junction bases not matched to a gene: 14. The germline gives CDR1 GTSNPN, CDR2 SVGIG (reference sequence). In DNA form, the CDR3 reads TGTGCCTGGAATCCCTTGAGACAGGGTTTCAACGAGCAGTACTTC. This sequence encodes CAWNPLRQGFNEQYF.

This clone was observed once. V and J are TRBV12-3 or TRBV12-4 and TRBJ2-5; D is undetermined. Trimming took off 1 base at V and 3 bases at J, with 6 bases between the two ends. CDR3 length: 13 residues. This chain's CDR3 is CASSLDTEETQYF. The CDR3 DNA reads TGTGCCAGCAGTTTAGACACCGAAGAGACCCAGTACTTC.

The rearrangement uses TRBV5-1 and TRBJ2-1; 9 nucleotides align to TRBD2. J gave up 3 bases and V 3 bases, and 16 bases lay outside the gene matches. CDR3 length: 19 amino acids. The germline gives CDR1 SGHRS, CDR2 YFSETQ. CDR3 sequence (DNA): TGCGCCAGCAGCTCCATCCGAACGGTAGCGGGAGTGGGCTACAATGAGCAGTTCTTC. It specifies CASSSIRTVAGVGYNEQFF. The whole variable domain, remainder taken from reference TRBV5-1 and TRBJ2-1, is KAGVTQTPRYLIKTRGQQVTLSCSPISGHRSVSWYQQTPGQGLQFLFEYFSETQRNKGNFPGRFSGRQFSNSRSEMNVSTLELGDSALYLCASSSIRTVAGVGYNEQFFGPGTRLTVL.

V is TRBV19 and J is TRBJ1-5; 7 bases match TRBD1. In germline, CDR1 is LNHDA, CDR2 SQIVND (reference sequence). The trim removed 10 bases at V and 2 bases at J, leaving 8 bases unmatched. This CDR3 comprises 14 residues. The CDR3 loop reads CATKPGQGNQPQHF. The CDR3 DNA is TGTGCCACGAAGCCCGGACAGGGCAATCAGCCCCAGCATTTT.

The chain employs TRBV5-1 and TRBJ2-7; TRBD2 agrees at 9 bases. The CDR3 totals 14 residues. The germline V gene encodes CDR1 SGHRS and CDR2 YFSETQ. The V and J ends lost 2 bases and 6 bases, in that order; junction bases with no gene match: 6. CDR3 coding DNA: TGCGCCAGCAGCTTTGCGGGAGGGCCAGGCGAGCAGTACTTC. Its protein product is CASSFAGGPGEQYF.

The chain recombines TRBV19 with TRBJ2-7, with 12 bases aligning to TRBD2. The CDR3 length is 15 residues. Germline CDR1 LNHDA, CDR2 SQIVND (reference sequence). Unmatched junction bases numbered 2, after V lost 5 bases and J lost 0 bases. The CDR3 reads CASSRLAGDSYEQYF. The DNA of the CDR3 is TGTGCCAGTAGTCGACTAGCGGGAGACTCCTACGAGCAGTACTTC.

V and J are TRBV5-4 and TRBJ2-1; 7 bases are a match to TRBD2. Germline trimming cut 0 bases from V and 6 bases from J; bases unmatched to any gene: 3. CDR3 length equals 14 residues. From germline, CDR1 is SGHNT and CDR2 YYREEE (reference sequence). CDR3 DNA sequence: TGTGCCAGCAGCTTGGAGGGAGGGCCCAATGAGCAGTTCTTC. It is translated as CASSLEGGPNEQFF. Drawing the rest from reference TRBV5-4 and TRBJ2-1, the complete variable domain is ETGVTQSPTHLIKTRGQQVTLRCSSQSGHNTVSWYQQALGQGPQFIFQYYREEENGRGNFPPRFSGLQFPNYSSELNVNALELDDSALYLCASSLEGGPNEQFFGPGTRLTVL.

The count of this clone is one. Written as DNA, the CDR3 is TGCGCCAGCAGCCCGACAGGGGGCAAAGAGACCCAGTACTTC. Encoded protein: CASSPTGGKETQYF. The rearrangement joins TRBV5-1 to TRBJ2-5; TRBD1 agrees at 10 bases. The V gene's germline CDR1 is SGHRS and CDR2 YFSETQ. The CDR3 covers 14 residues. With V trimmed by 4 bases and J by 3 bases, 3 bases remained unmatched. Looking up the rest from reference TRBV5-1 and TRBJ2-5 gives the full variable domain: KAGVTQTPRYLIKTRGQQVTLSCSPISGHRSVSWYQQTPGQGLQFLFEYFSETQRNKGNFPGRFSGRQFSNSRSEMNVSTLELGDSALYLCASSPTGGKETQYFGPGTRLLVL.

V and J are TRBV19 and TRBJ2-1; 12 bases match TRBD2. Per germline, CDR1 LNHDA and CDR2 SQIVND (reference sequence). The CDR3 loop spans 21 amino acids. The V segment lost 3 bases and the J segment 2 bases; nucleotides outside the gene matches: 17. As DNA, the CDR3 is TGTGCCAGTAGTATGCCATCGCGGCTCACACTAGCGGGAGGCGCCTACAATGAGCAGTTCTTC. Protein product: CASSMPSRLTLAGGAYNEQFF.

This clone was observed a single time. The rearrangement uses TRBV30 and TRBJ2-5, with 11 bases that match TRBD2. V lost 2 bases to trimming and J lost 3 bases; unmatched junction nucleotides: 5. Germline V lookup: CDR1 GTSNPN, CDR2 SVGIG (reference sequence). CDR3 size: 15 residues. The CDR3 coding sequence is TGTGCCTGGAGTATGGGACTAGCGGCTAAAGAGACCCAGTACTTC. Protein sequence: CAWSMGLAAKETQYF.

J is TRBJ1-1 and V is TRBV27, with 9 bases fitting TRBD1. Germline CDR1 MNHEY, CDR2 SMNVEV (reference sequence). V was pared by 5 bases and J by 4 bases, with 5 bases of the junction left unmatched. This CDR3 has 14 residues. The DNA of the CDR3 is TGTGCCAGCAGTACGACAGGGGGTGGCACTGAAGCTTTCTTT. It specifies CASSTTGGGTEAFF.

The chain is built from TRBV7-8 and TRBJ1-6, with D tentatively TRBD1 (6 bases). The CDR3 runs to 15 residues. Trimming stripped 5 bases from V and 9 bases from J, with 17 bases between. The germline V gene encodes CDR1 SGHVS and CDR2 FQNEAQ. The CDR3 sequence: CASSASAGEGSPLHF. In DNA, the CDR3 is TGTGCCAGCAGCGCATCCGCAGGGGAAGGTTCACCCCTCCACTTT. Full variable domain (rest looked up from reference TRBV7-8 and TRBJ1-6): GAGVSQSPRYKVAKRGQDVALRCDPISGHVSLFWYQQALGQGPEFLTYFQNEAQLDKSGLPSDRFFAERPEGSVSTLKIQRTQQEDSAVYLCASSASAGEGSPLHFGNGTRLTVT.

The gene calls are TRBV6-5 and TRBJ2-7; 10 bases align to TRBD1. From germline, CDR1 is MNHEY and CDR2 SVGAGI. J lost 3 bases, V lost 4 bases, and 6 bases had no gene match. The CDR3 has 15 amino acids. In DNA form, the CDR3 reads TGTGCCAGCAGTTTCGACAGGGGGCGAAACTACGAGCAGTACTTC. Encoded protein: CASSFDRGRNYEQYF.

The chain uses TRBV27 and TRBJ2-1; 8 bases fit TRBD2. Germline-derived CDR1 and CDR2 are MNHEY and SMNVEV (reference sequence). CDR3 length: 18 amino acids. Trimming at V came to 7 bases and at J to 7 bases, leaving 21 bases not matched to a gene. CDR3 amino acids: CASTRGLAGPSVGNEQFF. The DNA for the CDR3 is TGTGCCAGCACACGGGGTCTAGCGGGCCCTTCGGTAGGGAATGAGCAGTTCTTC.

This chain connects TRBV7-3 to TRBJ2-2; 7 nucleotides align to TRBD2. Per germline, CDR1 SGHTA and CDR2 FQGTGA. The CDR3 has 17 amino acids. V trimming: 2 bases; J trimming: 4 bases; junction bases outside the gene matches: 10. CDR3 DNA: TGTGCCAGCAGCTTACGTCAGGCGGGAGATGGCACCGGGGAGCTGTTTTTT. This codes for CASSLRQAGDGTGELFF. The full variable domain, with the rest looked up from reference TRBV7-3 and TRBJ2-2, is GAGVSQTPSNKVTEKGKYVELRCDPISGHTALYWYRQSLGQGPEFLIYFQGTGAADDSGLPNDRFFAVRPEGSVSTLKIQRTERGDSAVYLCASSLRQAGDGTGELFFGEGSRLTVL.

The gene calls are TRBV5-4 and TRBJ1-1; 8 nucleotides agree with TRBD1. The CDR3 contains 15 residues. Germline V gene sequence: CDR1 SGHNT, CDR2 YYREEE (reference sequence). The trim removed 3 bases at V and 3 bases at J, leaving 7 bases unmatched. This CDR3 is CASSSRKQGDTEAFF. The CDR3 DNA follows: TGTGCCAGCAGCTCCCGGAAACAGGGGGACACTGAAGCTTTCTTT. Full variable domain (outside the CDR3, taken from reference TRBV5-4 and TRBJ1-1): ETGVTQSPTHLIKTRGQQVTLRCSSQSGHNTVSWYQQALGQGPQFIFQYYREEENGRGNFPPRFSGLQFPNYSSELNVNALELDDSALYLCASSSRKQGDTEAFFGQGTRLTVV.

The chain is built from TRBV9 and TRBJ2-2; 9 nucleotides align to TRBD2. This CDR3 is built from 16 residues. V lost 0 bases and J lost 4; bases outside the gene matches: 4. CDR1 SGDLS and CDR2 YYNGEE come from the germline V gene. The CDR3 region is CASSVGAGGSTGELFF. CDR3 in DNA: TGTGCCAGCAGCGTAGGCGCGGGAGGGTCCACCGGGGAGCTGTTTTTT.

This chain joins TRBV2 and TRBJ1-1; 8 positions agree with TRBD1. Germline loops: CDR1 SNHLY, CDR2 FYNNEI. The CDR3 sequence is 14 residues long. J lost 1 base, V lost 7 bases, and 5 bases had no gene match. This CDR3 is CASTRTGKNTEAFF. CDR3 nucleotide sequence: TGTGCCAGCACCCGGACAGGGAAGAACACTGAAGCTTTCTTT.

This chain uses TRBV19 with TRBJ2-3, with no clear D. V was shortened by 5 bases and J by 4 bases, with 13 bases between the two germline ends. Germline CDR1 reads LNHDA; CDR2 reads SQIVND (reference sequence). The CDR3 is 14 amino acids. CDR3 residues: CASSQKAQSDTQYF. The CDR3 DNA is TGTGCCAGTAGTCAGAAAGCACAGTCAGATACGCAGTATTTT.